Below, 10 T cell receptor beta chains from the same sample are listed, as sequenced in a study of CD8+ T cells in alopecia areata. As to treatment: oral pan-JAK inhibitor, 5-10 mg twice daily. Sequencing relied on a cDNA template that was reverse transcribed from extracted RNA. Assay used: immunoSEQ multiplex PCR; TCRdb lists only in-frame clones, some missing. The profile shows about 250,000 clones, 60% of them singletons. Sequences were derived from CD4+ T cells sorted from blood, sampled around week 54, from a patient treated with tofacitinib. These receptor sequences come from a human donor with alopecia areata.

Regarding this clone: In the same sample, other DNA sequences code for this CDR3. The chain links TRBV29-1 to TRBJ1-1; TRBD1 aligns across 8 bases. V shed 4 bases, J shed 5 bases, and the junction held 0 bases outside the gene matches. CDR1 is SQVTM and CDR2 is ANQGSEA in the germline V gene. This CDR3 region has 11 residues. CDR3 in amino acids: CSVGQGTEAFF. DNA of the CDR3: TGCAGCGTTGGACAGGGGACTGAAGCTTTCTTT.

This clone occurred once. The J gene is TRBJ1-6, the V gene TRBV6-5; D unclear. This CDR3 region has 13 residues. The germline V and J ends were trimmed by 4 bases and 9 bases, with 10 bases remaining between them. Germline CDR1 is MNHEY and CDR2 is SVGAGI. The CDR3 nucleotides read TGTGCCAGCAGTTGGGATGGGAGTTCACCCCTCCACTTT. Translation gives CASSWDGSSPLHF.

CDR3 region: CASSPVGGYEQYF. The CDR3 nucleotides read TGTGCCAGCAGCCCCGTCGGGGGCTACGAGCAGTACTTC. The chain is built from TRBV27 and TRBJ2-7, with TRBD2 as a possible D gene (6 bases). Trimming removed 6 bases at V and 3 bases at J, with 12 bases between. The length of the CDR3 is 13 residues. Per germline, CDR1 MNHEY and CDR2 SMNVEV (reference sequence).

J is TRBJ1-2 and V is TRBV29-1, with 9 bases that match TRBD1. With 5 bases clipped from V and 3 bases from J, the junction kept 4 bases outside the gene matches. Per the germline V gene, CDR1 is SQVTM and CDR2 is ANQGSEA. This CDR3 contains 13 residues. This CDR3 reads CSVSGQGYYGYTF. The CDR3 region has the DNA TGCAGCGTTAGTGGACAGGGGTACTATGGCTACACCTTC.

This rearrangement joins TRBV5-1 to TRBJ2-6, with 11 positions matching TRBD1. The CDR3 length is 19 residues. Germline loops: CDR1 SGHRS, CDR2 YFSETQ. V lost 3 bases to trimming and J lost 0 bases; unmatched junction nucleotides: 8. The DNA of the CDR3 is TGCGCCAGCAGCTATGCCGGGACAGGGGGTTCCTCTGGGGCCAACGTCCTGACTTTC. Translating it yields CASSYAGTGGSSGANVLTF.

V is TRBV2 and J is TRBJ2-1; 7 positions match TRBD2. Germline assignment: CDR1 SNHLY and CDR2 FYNNEI. This CDR3 region has 13 residues. The junction had 14 bases not matched to a gene; V was cut back by 6 bases and J by 15 bases. CDR3 bases: TGTGCCAGCAGGGACTTCACTAGCGTCTCGCCGTTCTTC. Its translation: CASRDFTSVSPFF.

This chain joins TRBV2 and TRBJ2-4; D is ambiguous. The CDR3 is 13 amino acids. Germline V CDR1 and CDR2: SNHLY, FYNNEI. Between the trimmed V and J ends, which lost 4 bases and 6 bases, there was a span of 10 bases. The CDR3 bases are TGTGCCAGCAGTGCGGTCAGTGGAAACATTCAGTACTTC. This codes for CASSAVSGNIQYF.

About this clone itself: Other DNA sequences from this sample encode an identical CDR3 as well. V is TRBV20-1 and J is TRBJ2-5; D call uncertain. Trimming stripped 1 base from V and 5 bases from J, with 2 bases between. Germline V gene data show CDR1 as DFQATT and CDR2 as SNEGSKA (reference sequence). The CDR3 length is 10 residues. CDR3 sequence reads: CSARVETQYF. CDR3 nucleotides: TGCAGTGCTAGAGTCGAGACCCAGTACTTC.

In this sample, this clone turned up a few times. One end of the junction varies from germline; a read error may be responsible. This sequence joins TRBV19 and TRBJ2-1; 9 bases map to TRBD2. This CDR3 has 14 residues. Per the germline V gene, CDR1 is LNHDA and CDR2 is SQIVND (reference sequence). For the CDR3, the DNA is TGTGCCAGTGGTATGGAGCGGGAGGACAATGAGCAGTTCTTC. This gives the protein CASGMEREDNEQFF.

As DNA, the CDR3 is TGTGCCAGCGGGGTCCAAGAGACCCAGTACTTC. Its translation: CASGVQETQYF. The genes are TRBV11-2 and TRBJ2-5; D is uncertain. The ends were cut back, 8 bases at V and 1 base at J, with 5 bases in the middle. Germline V lookup: CDR1 SGHAT, CDR2 FQNNGV. The CDR3 loop spans 11 amino acids.